This T cell receptor (beta chain) originates from a study of T cell responses to AZD1222 COVID-19 vaccine. Broader study findings: Increases in Spike-specific TCR breadth and depth were seen after two AZD1222 doses.

Regarding this clone: Its antigen is currently unknown.

The V end lost 4 bases, the J end lost 5 bases, and 13 bases lay between the germline ends. This CDR3 region has 14 residues. Germline V gene sequence: CDR1 SGHRS, CDR2 YFSETQ. Only in-frame clones appear in the TCRdb table, and some are missing; sequencing was by immunoSEQ multiplex PCR. The sample records approximately 100,000 clones, nearly 90% being singletons. The sequences come from peripheral blood, collected 28 days after the second AZD1222 dose. The TCR comes from an adult who received the AZD1222 COVID-19 vaccine. The chain uses TRBV5-1 and TRBJ2-1, with D maybe TRBD2 (5 bases). The CDR3 protein is CASSIYDGNNEQFF. The CDR3 nucleotides are TGCGCCAGCAGCATTTACGACGGGAACAATGAGCAGTTCTTC. Full variable domain (missing parts from reference TRBV5-1 and TRBJ2-1): KAGVTQTPRYLIKTRGQQVTLSCSPISGHRSVSWYQQTPGQGLQFLFEYFSETQRNKGNFPGRFSGRQFSNSRSEMNVSTLELGDSALYLCASSIYDGNNEQFFGPGTRLTVL.